This T cell receptor (beta chain) was captured by sequencing in a study of blood T cell repertoires in COVID-19 (TCRdb year 2020). For context, the study as a whole: Samples from collaborators originated in the United States, Italy and Spain and spanned both the acute and convalescent phases of COVID-19. The prospective study material was composed of cDNA or gDNA derived from T cells, B-cell-depleted T cells, or PBMCs. Deeply sampled blood TCRbeta repertoires from subjects exposed to, actively infected with, or recovered from COVID-19 were included in the dataset. The repertoires were made available in a free public database intended to serve as a resource for research on the immune response to SARS-CoV-2. Samples were obtained from the ongoing ImmuneRACE study (first 160 participants) and from about 1,300 subjects provided by 6 global collaborators. Nearly every sample came with metadata listing a de-identified subject ID, COVID-19 status, age in years and sex. Where available, HLA class I and class II types were taken from metadata supplied by the sample provider and were not determined by assay-based typing. Results the study describes overall, beyond this receptor: The amount of clinical and demographic metadata varied by source and participant and was provided uncurated.

Turning to this clone: Its antigen is unknown. No clone much larger than this one lies a single base away; base qualities are absent.

The immunoSEQ Assay, a bias-controlled multiplex PCR, was used to amplify TCRbeta CDR3 regions from genomic DNA. In the original analysis: Within the assay, amplification of reference gene primers was used to estimate how many nucleated cells each sample contained. To quantify the absolute abundance of each unique TCRbeta CDR3 rearrangement, sequence reads were collapsed and filtered. For each sample, productive Simpson clonality was calculated as the square root of Simpson's diversity index across productive rearrangements. This immuneACCESS table, as held by TCRdb, lists in-frame sequences with V and J called but not all clones. Of the missing ones, under half trace to an unresolved V gene in checked studies; the others have no known cause. V, J and clone size derive from that table, while D and trimming were established from the DNA sequence. For this sample the table gives roughly 100,000 clones, of which 87% were detected only once. The top ten constitute just under 20% of the sample.

The junction shows trimming of 5 bases on V and 6 bases on J, and the gene matches do not reach 7 bases of it. The CDR3 runs 15 amino acids, cysteine and phenylalanine included. Just CDR3 DNA is preserved here, 45 bases in frame from base 1. Reading the germline V gene gives CDR1 SGHVS and CDR2 FQNEAQ. Each collaborating institution followed its own protocols to collect whole blood in K2EDTA tubes. Collaborator samples were shipped for TCRbeta analysis as frozen whole blood, isolated PBMCs, or DNA extracted from either sample type. Sequenced: peripheral blood. The receptor's source is a human donor in a cohort sampled during active COVID-19. This sequence uses TRBV7-8 and TRBJ1-4; 9 central nucleotides agree with TRBD1. Here is the DNA: TGTGCCAGCAGCACGGGGACAGGGAGGGATGAAAAACTGTTTTTT. Its protein product is CASSTGTGRDEKLFF.